This T cell receptor beta chain was sequenced for a study of somatic mutations in cytotoxic T cells in rheumatoid arthritis. Study context: Flow sorting of some V beta antibody-stained T cells reached nearly 100% purity, with V beta1+ cells also TCRB-sequenced. Study-wide results and limits: A largest CD8+ clone above 20% of CD8+ cells occurred in about an eighth of the roughly 65 patients.

This CDR3 region has 13 residues. Germline-derived CDR1 and CDR2 are MNHEY and SVGAGI. V dropped 2 bases and J dropped 5 bases, with 10 bases sitting between them. This clone was recorded only once. Its target is not known. Profiling relied on immunoSEQ multiplex PCR, and the TCRdb table lists in-frame clones only, not all of them. The data contain tens of thousands of clones, 65% to 85% of them singletons. The receptor was derived from an adult with rheumatoid arthritis. Sequencing used CD8+ T cells sorted from blood. V usage is TRBV6-5 and J usage is TRBJ2-7; perhaps D is TRBD1 or TRBD2 (6 bases each). DNA for the CDR3: TGTGCCAGCAGTTACCGGGGGCGGCACGAGCAGTACTTC. It yields the protein CASSYRGRHEQYF.